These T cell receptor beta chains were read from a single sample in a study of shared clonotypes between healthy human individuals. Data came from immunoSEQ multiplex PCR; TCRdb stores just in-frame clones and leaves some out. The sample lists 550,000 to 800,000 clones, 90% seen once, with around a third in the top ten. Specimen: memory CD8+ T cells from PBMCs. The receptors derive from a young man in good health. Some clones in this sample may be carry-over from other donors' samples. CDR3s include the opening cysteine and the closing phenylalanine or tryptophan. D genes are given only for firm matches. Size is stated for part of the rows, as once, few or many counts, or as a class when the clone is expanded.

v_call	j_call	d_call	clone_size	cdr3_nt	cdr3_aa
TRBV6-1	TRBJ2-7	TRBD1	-	TGTGCCAGCAGTCACCTTCAGGGGGAAGGCGAGCAGTACTTC	CASSHLQGEGEQYF
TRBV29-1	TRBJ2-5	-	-	TGCAGCGCGCCCCTACCACCCCAAGAGACCCAGTACTTC	CSAPLPPQETQYF
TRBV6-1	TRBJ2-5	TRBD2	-	TGTGCCAGCAGTCCTATAGCGGGAGATCGTGAGACCCAGTACTTC	CASSPIAGDRETQYF
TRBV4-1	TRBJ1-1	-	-	TGCGCCAGCTCGCCGGGGGCCAGAACTGAAGCTTTCTTT	CASSPGARTEAFF
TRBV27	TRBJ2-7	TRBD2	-	TGTGCCAGCAGTTCCCGACTAGCGGGAGGGCCAAGCTCCTACGAGCAGTACTTC	CASSSRLAGGPSSYEQYF
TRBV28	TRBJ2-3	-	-	TGTGCCAGCAGGGCCGGGGCCGGTCGAAATACGCAGTATTTT	CASRAGAGRNTQYF
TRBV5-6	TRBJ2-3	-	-	TGTGCCAGCAGCCCGAGGGTGAGGCCAGATACGCAGTATTTT	CASSPRVRPDTQYF
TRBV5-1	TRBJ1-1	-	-	TGCGCCAGCAGCTCGTCGGGTGGGCTGTTGGGGGGCACTGAAGCTTTCTTT	CASSSSGGLLGGTEAFF
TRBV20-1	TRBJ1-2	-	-	TGCAGTGACCGGTATGGTGGCTACACCTTC	CSDRYGGYTF
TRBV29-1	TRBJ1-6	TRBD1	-	TGCAGCGCAAAGACAGGGTTGGGCTCACCCCTCCACTTT	CSAKTGLGSPLHF
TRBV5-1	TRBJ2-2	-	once	TGCGCCAGCAGTCGAACAATCACCGGGGAGCTGTTTTTT	CASSRTITGELFF
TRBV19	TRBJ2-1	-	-	TGTGCCAGTCGGCCTAGGGGGTACAATGAGCAGTTCTTC	CASRPRGYNEQFF
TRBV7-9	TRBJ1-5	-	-	TGTGCCAGCAGCTCCTACCTACAGGGAGGGAACCAGCCCCAGCATTTT	CASSSYLQGGNQPQHF
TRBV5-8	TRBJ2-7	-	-	TGTGCCAGCAGCCTCGACGGCGGCTACGAGCAGTACTTC	CASSLDGGYEQYF
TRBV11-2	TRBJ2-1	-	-	TGTGCCAGCAGCTTAGATCCCGGGTGGTACGACAATGAGCAGTTCTTC	CASSLDPGWYDNEQFF
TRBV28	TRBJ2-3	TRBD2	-	TGTGCCAGCAGTTGTGGGTCTAGCGGGAAGACAGATACGCAGTATTTT	CASSCGSSGKTDTQYF
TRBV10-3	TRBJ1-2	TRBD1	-	TGTGCCATCAGTGAGCCGGACAGGGGATGGGGCTATGGCTACACCTTC	CAISEPDRGWGYGYTF